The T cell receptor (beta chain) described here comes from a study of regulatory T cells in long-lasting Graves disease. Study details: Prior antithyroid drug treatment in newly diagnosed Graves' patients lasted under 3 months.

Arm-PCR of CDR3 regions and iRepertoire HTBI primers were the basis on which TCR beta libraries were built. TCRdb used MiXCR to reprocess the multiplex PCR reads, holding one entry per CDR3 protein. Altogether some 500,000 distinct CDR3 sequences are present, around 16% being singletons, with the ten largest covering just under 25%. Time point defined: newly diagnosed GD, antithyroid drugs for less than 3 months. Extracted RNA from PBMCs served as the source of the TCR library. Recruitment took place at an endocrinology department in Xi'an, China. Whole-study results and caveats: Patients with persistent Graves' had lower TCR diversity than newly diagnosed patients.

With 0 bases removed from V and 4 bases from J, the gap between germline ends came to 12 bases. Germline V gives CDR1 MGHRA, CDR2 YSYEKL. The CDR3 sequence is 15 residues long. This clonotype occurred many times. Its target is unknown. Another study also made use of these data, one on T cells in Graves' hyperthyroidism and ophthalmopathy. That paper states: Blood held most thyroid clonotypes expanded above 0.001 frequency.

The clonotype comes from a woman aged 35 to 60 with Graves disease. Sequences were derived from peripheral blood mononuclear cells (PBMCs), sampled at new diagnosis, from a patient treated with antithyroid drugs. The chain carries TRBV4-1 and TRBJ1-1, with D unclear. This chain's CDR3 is CASSQDSAGGTEAFF. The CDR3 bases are TGCGCCAGCAGCCAAGATAGTGCCGGTGGCACTGAAGCTTTCTTT.